This T cell receptor beta chain was retrieved from a study of T-cell reconstitution after alpha-beta-depleted transplantation in children. Study-wide points: Newly produced T cells mostly accounted for T-cell counts and diversity one year post-transplant. At around two months after transplant, the alpha-beta T cells were reportedly derived from several hundred expanded clones that came from non-depleted graft cells.

Preparation of the TCRbeta library involved a method that used unique molecular identifiers. Each CDR3 protein is one row after TCRdb ran MiXCR on the PCR reads. Of 600,000 to 700,000 distinct CDR3 sequences in the sample, around 12% were seen once. In this sample, this clonotype turned up many times. What it recognizes is unknown. Between the trimmed V and J ends, which lost 4 bases and 5 bases, there was a span of 5 bases. The germline gives CDR1 MNHNS, CDR2 SASEGT. The CDR3 has 11 residues. This chain connects TRBV6-1 to TRBJ2-5; D uncertain. The source of this sequence is a girl aged 2 to 10 with congenital amegakaryocytic thrombocytopenia, due to receive a stem cell transplant. Sequenced material: PBMCs, taken before TCRalphabeta/CD19-depleted stem cell transplant. DNA for the CDR3: TGTGCCAGCAGTGTCTTCGAGACCCAGTACTTC. It codes for CASSVFETQYF.